The sample holds a few counts of the clone carrying this TCR beta chain. Its specificity is unknown. This sample was included in a study of OX40 agonist ivuxolimab in advanced cancers. Study context: With a range of 23 to 79, age averaged about 59 years, and 65% to 85% were male. Earlier anti-PD-1, anti-PD-L1 or anti-CTLA-4 therapy was permitted; 30% to 50% had received some. Whole-study findings and limits: By week 6 at 0.1 to 3.0 mg/kg, blood CD4+ and CD8+ T cells had expanded clonally. Among expanded peripheral T cells, antigen specificity went undetermined.

V shed 4 bases, J shed 6 bases, and the junction held 7 bases outside the gene matches. The CDR3 loop spans 14 amino acids. Germline V gives CDR1 SGHAT, CDR2 FQNNGV. Clones were sequenced by immunoSEQ multiplex PCR, and TCRdb holds only the in-frame ones, with some missing. The table records around 18,000 clones, around 70% of them present only once. This clonotype was obtained from an adult with an advanced solid tumor such as melanoma, head and neck, liver or kidney cancer. The chain uses TRBV11-2 and TRBJ2-5, with 8 bases lining up with TRBD2. The sample consisted of CD4+ or CD8+ T cells sorted from blood, taken in a trial of the OX40 agonist ivuxolimab. The CDR3 bases are TGTGCCAGCAGCTCCGGACTAGCCTTACAGACCCAGTACTTC. As protein: CASSSGLALQTQYF.